This is a list of T cell receptor beta chains from one sample in a study of T cells in Graves' hyperthyroidism and ophthalmopathy. TCRdb re-derived calls from the multiplex PCR reads in MiXCR, one entry per CDR3 protein. The sample includes 350,000 to 450,000 distinct CDR3 sequences, approximately 15% seen only once; the top ten take 9.5% to 12%. Material for sequencing was blood. The source is a woman aged 60-70 years with Graves' hyperthyroidism. CDR3s include the opening cysteine and the closing phenylalanine or tryptophan. A D gene is named only where the DNA matches it firmly. For some rows the clone size is stated as once, few or many, or as a class when expanded; others skip it.

clone_size	v_call	d_call	j_call	cdr3_aa	cdr3_nt
many	TRBV30	.	TRBJ1-6	CAWSVRQGSNSPLHF	TGTGCCTGGAGTGTACGTCAAGGCTCTAATTCACCCCTCCACTTT
many	TRBV7-9	.	TRBJ2-7	CASSLAGGSEQYF	TGTGCCAGCAGCTTGGCCGGGGGCTCTGAGCAGTACTTC
few	TRBV3-1	.	TRBJ2-7	CASSQVVGPYEQYF	TGTGCCAGCAGCCAAGTGGTGGGACCCTACGAGCAGTACTTC
many	TRBV2	TRBD2	TRBJ2-7	CASSDPRLAGSRTYEQYF	TGTGCCAGCAGTGACCCCAGACTAGCGGGATCCCGGACCTACGAGCAGTACTTC
few	TRBV6-5	.	TRBJ1-2	CASSYSGGVHQYYGYTF	TGTGCCAGCAGTTACTCGGGAGGGGTACATCAGTACTATGGCTACACCTTC
few	TRBV25-1	.	TRBJ2-5	CASVYVAASWETQYF	TGTGCCAGCGTTTACGTAGCCGCATCCTGGGAGACCCAGTACTTC
few	TRBV4-1	.	TRBJ2-5	CASSQDIQETQYF	TGCGCCAGCAGCCAAGATATACAGGAGACCCAGTACTTC
many	TRBV12-3/TRBV12-4	.	TRBJ2-1	CASGSTASYNEQFF	TGTGCCAGCGGTTCTACAGCCTCCTACAATGAGCAGTTCTTC
.	TRBV7-2	TRBD1	TRBJ2-1	CASSTQSGTATYEQFF	TGTGCCAGCAGCACGCAATCCGGGACAGCAACCTACGAGCAGTTCTTC
.	TRBV4-2	TRBD1	TRBJ2-1	CASSQVSGTGWNEQFF	TGTGCCAGCAGCCAAGTTTCCGGGACAGGGTGGAATGAGCAGTTCTTC
many	TRBV7-9	.	TRBJ2-7	CASRPRDSYEQYF	TGTGCCAGCCGCCCACGGGATTCCTACGAGCAGTACTTC
many	TRBV19	.	TRBJ1-5	CASSRSGSSNQPQHF	TGTGCCAGTAGTCGGTCCGGGTCAAGCAATCAGCCCCAGCATTTT
many	TRBV5-1	.	TRBJ2-3	CASSLGQGGRTDTQYF	TGCGCCAGCAGCTTGGGCCAAGGGGGGCGCACAGATACGCAGTATTTT
once	TRBV10-2	.	TRBJ2-3	CATQASVRSTDTQYF	TGCGCCACCCAAGCTAGCGTAAGATCCACAGATACGCAGTATTTT
many	TRBV11-2	TRBD2	TRBJ2-5	CASRRPGLAGGLGWTQYF	TGTGCCAGCAGACGTCCGGGACTAGCGGGAGGGCTGGGATGGACCCAGTACTTC
many	TRBV11-3	.	TRBJ2-3	CASSLQADTQYF	TGTGCCAGCAGCTTACAGGCGGATACGCAGTATTTT
many	TRBV19	.	TRBJ2-5	CASSIMSEETQYF	TGTGCCAGTAGTATCATGAGCGAAGAGACCCAGTACTTC
many	TRBV2	.	TRBJ2-1	CASRRISGVNEQFF	TGTGCCAGCAGACGTATCTCGGGAGTCAATGAGCAGTTCTTC
many	TRBV29-1	TRBD1	TRBJ1-2	CSVERQGGTDYGYTF	TGCAGCGTTGAACGGCAGGGGGGGACAGACTATGGCTACACCTTC
.	TRBV18	TRBD1	TRBJ2-7	CASSPSTGQGGQYF	TGTGCCAGCTCACCATCGACAGGACAGGGGGGGCAGTACTTC
many	TRBV5-1	TRBD1	TRBJ1-4	CASSRGLATNEKLFF	TGCGCCAGCAGCAGGGGGCTTGCAACTAATGAAAAACTGTTTTTT
.	TRBV30	.	TRBJ2-1	CAWSGRPAYNEQFF	TGTGCCTGGAGTGGCCGACCCGCCTACAATGAGCAGTTCTTC
.	TRBV12-3/TRBV12-4	.	TRBJ2-7	CASSPGRLHEQYF	TGTGCCAGCAGCCCGGGACGGCTCCACGAGCAGTACTTC
once	TRBV5-4	.	TRBJ1-1	CASSLFGTMNTEAFF	TGTGCCAGCAGCTTGTTTGGGACAATGAACACTGAAGCTTTCTTT
many	TRBV6-1	TRBD2	TRBJ2-4	CASSIRLAGGIAKNIQYF	TGTGCCAGCAGTATACGACTAGCGGGAGGTATAGCCAAAAACATTCAGTACTTC